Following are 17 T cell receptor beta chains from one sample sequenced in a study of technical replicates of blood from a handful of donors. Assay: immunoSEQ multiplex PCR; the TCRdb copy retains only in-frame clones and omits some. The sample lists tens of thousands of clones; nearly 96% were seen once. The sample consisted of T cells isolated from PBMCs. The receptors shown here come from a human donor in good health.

The CDR3 reads CASSSGLFDYEQYF. The DNA for the CDR3 is TGTGCCAGTAGTTCCGGACTCTTCGACTACGAGCAGTACTTC. The V and J genes are TRBV19 and TRBJ2-7, with a possible D match to TRBD2 (5 bases). V was shortened by 5 bases and J by 3 bases, with 14 bases between the two germline ends. The CDR3 totals 14 residues. CDR1 is LNHDA and CDR2 is SQIVND in the germline V gene (reference sequence). The whole variable domain, remainder taken from reference TRBV19 and TRBJ2-7, is DGGITQSPKYLFRKEGQNVTLSCEQNLNHDAMYWYRQDPGQGLRLIYYSQIVNDFQKGDIAEGYSVSREKKESFPLTVTSAQKNPTAFYLCASSSGLFDYEQYFGPGTRLTVT.

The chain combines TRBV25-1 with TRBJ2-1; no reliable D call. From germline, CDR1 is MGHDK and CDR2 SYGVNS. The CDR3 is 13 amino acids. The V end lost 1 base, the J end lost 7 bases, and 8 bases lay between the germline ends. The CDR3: CASSEFGVNEQFF. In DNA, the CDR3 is TGTGCCAGCAGTGAATTCGGAGTTAATGAGCAGTTCTTC.

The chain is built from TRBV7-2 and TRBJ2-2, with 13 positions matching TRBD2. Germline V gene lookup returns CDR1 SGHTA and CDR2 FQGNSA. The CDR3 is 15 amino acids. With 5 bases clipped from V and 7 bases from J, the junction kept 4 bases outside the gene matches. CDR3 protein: CASSAGLAGYGELFF. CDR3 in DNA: TGTGCCAGCAGCGCGGGACTAGCGGGATACGGGGAGCTGTTTTTT.

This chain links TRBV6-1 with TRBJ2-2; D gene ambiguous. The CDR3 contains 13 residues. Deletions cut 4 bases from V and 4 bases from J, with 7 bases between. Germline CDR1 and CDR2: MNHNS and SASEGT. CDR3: CASSVALTGELFF. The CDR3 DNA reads TGTGCCAGCAGTGTTGCGCTCACCGGGGAGCTGTTTTTT.

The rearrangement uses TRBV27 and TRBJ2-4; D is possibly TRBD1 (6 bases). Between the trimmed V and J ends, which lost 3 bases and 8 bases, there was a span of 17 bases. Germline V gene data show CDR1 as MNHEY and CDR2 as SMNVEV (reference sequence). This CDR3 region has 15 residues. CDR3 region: CASSFSISRGDIQYF. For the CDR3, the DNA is TGTGCCAGCAGTTTCTCGATAAGCAGGGGAGACATTCAGTACTTC.

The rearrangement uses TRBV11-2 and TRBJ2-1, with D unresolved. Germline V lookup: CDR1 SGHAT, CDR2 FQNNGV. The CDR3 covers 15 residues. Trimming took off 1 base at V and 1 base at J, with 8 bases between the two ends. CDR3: CASSLGAVSYNEQFF. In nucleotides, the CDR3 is TGTGCCAGCAGCTTAGGGGCAGTTTCCTACAATGAGCAGTTCTTC.

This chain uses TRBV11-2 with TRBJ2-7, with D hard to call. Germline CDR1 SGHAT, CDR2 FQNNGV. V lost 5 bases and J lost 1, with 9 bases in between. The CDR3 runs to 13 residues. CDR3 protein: CASSLLGSYEQYF. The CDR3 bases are TGTGCCAGCAGCCTGCTAGGATCCTACGAGCAGTACTTC.

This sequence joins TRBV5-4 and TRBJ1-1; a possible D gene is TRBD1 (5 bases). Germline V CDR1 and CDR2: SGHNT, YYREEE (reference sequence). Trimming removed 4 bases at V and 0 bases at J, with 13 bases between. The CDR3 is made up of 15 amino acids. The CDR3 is CASSTGDLLNTEAFF. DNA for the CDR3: TGTGCCAGCAGCACGGGGGACCTATTGAACACTGAAGCTTTCTTT.

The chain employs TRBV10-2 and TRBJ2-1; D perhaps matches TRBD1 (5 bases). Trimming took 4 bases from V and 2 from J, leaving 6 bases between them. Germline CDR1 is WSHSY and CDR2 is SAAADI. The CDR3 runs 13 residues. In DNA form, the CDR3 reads TGCGCCAGCAGTGGGACAACCTACAATGAGCAGTTCTTC. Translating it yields CASSGTTYNEQFF.

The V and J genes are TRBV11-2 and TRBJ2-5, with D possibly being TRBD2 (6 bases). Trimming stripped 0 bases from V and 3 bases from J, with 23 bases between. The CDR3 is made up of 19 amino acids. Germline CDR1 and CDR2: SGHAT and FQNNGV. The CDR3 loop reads CASSLDIFVAGKSEETQYF. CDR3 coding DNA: TGTGCCAGCAGCTTAGATATCTTCGTCGCGGGAAAATCGGAAGAGACCCAGTACTTC.

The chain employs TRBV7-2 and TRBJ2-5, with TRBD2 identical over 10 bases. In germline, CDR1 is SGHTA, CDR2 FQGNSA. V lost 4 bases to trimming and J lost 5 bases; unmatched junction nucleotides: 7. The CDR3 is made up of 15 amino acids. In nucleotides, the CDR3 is TGTGCCAGCAGCTGGAAAGCGGGAGGGCATGAGACCCAGTACTTC. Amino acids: CASSWKAGGHETQYF.

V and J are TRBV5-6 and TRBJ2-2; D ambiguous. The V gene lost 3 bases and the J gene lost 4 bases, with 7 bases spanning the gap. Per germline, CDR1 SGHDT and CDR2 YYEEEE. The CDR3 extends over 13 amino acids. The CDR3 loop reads CASSSEITGELFF. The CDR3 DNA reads TGTGCCAGCAGCTCCGAGATCACCGGGGAGCTGTTTTTT.

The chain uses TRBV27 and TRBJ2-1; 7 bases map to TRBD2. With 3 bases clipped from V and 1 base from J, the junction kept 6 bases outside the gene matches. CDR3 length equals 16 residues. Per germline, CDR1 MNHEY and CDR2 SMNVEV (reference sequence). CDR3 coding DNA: TGTGCCAGCAGTTTCCCCGGACTAGGTTCCTACAATGAGCAGTTCTTC. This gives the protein CASSFPGLGSYNEQFF.

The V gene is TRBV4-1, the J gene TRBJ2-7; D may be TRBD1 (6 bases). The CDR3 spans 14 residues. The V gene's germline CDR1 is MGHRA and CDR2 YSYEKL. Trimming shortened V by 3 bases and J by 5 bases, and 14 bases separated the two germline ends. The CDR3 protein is CASSQRGGENEQYF. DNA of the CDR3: TGCGCCAGCAGCCAGAGAGGGGGAGAGAACGAGCAGTACTTC.

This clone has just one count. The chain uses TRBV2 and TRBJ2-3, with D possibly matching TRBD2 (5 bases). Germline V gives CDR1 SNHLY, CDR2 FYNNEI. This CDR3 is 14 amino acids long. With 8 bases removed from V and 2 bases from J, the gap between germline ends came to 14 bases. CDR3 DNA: TGTGCCAGCCAGAGAGGGCAGAACACAGATACGCAGTATTTT. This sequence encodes CASQRGQNTDTQYF.

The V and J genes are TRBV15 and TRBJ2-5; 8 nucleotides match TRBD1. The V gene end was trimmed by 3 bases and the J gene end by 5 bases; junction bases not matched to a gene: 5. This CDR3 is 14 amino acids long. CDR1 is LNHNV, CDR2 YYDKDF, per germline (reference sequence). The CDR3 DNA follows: TGTGCCACCAGCAGGGCAGGGGGCGGTGAGACCCAGTACTTC. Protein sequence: CATSRAGGGETQYF.

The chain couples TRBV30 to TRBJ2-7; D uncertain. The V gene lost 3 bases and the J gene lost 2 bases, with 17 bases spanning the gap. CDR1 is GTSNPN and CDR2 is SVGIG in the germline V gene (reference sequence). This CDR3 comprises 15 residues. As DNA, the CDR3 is TGTGCCTGGAGCCCCCCCGACAAGTCCCCCTACGAGCAGTACTTC. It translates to CAWSPPDKSPYEQYF.